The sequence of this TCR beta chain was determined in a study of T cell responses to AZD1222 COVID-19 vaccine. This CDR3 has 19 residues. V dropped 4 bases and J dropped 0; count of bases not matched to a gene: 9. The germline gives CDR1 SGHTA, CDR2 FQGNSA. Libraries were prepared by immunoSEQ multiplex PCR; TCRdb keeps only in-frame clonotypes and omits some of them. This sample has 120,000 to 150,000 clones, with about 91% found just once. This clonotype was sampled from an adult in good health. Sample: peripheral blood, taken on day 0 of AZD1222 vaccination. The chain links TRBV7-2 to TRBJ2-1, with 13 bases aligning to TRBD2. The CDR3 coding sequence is TGTGCCAGCAGCTACCGACTAGCGGGAGGTAGGGCCTCCTACAATGAGCAGTTCTTC. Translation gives CASSYRLAGGRASYNEQFF.